Below, one T cell receptor (beta chain) is given with its context. What it recognizes is unknown. Trimming took 5 bases from V and 6 from J, leaving 14 bases between them. CDR1 is MDHEN, CDR2 SYDVKM, per germline. The CDR3 consists of 13 residues. This record belongs to a study of cytomegalovirus exposure and HLA in healthy donors. Study context: Sequencing of about 179 million T cells in an earlier analysis found about 120 million unique TCR beta sequences.

The study ran its PCR with 60 Vbeta and 13 Jbeta primers. Original analysis: An analysis performed later counted about 80 million unique TCR beta chains (approximately 10 million of them shared). Produced via immunoSEQ multiplex PCR; TCRdb's table is partial and in-frame only. Clone size and V and J calls were adopted from that table, with D and trimming inferred from the DNA. This sample has 150,000 to 200,000 clones, with over 60% found just once. Overall study results and limits: Excluded were some V segments that proved indistinguishable, including TRBV6-2 and TRBV6-3. Investigators reported fewer than 200 TCR beta chains as tied to cytomegalovirus.

The sequenced sample was PBMCs. The chain uses TRBV28 and TRBJ2-7; D call uncertain. The clonotype originates from a woman in her thirties in good health and CMV-seronegative. CDR3: CASSLVNFSEQYF. In nucleotides, the CDR3 is TGTGCCAGCAGTCTAGTAAATTTTAGCGAGCAGTACTTC.